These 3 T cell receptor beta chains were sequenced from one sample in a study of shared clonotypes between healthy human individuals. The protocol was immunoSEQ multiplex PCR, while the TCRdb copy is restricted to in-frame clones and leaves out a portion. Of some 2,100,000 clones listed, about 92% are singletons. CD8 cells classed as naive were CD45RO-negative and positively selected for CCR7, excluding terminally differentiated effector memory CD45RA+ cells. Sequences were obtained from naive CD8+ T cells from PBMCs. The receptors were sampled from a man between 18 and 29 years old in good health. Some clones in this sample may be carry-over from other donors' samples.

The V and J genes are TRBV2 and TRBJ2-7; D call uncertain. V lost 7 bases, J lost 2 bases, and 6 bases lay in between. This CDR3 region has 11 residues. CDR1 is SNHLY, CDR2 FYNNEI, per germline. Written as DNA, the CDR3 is TGTGCCAGCACCTCTACCTACGAGCAGTACTTC. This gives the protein CASTSTYEQYF. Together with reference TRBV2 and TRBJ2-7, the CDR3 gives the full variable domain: EPEVTQTPSHQVTQMGQEVILRCVPISNHLYFYWYRQILGQKVEFLVSFYNNEISEKSEIFDDQFSVERPDGSNFTLKIRSTKLEDSAMYFCASTSTYEQYFGPGTRLTVT.

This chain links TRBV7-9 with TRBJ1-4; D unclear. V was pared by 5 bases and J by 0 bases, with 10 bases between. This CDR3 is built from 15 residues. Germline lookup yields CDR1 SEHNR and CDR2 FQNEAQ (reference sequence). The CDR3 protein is CASSGTLATNEKLFF. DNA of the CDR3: TGTGCCAGCAGCGGCACACTTGCAACTAATGAAAAACTGTTTTTT.

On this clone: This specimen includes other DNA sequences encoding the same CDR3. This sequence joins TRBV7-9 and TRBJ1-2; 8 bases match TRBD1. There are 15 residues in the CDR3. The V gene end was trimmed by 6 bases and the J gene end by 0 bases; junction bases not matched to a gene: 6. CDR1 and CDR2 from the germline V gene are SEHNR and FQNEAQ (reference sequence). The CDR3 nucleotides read TGTGCCAGCAGTTCAGGGACAGGCGCTAACTATGGCTACACCTTC. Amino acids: CASSSGTGANYGYTF.